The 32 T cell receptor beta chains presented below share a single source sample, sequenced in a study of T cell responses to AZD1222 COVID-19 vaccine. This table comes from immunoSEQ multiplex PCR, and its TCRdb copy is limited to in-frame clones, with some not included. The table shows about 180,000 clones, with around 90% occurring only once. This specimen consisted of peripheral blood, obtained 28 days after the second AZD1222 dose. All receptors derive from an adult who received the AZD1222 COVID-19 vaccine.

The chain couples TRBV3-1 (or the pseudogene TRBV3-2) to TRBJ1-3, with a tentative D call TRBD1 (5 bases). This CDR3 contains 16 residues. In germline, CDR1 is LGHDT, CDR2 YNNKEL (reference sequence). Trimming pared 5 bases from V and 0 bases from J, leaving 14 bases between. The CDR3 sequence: CASSSLAGGSGNTIYF. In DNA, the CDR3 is TGTGCCAGCAGCTCACTAGCGGGGGGCTCTGGAAACACCATATATTTT.

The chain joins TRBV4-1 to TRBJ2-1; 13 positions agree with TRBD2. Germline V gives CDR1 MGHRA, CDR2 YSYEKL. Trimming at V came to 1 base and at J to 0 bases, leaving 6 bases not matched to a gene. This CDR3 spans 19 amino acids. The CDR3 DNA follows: TGCGCCAGCAGCCAAGGCGGGACTAGCGGGATCGGCTCCTACAATGAGCAGTTCTTC. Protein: CASSQGGTSGIGSYNEQFF.

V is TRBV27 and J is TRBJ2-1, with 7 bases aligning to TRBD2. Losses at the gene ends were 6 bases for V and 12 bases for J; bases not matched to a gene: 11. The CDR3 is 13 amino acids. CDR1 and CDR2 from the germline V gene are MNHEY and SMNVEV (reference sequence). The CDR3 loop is CASRRLAGWGQFF. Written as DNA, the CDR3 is TGTGCCAGCAGAAGACTAGCTGGTTGGGGGCAGTTCTTC.

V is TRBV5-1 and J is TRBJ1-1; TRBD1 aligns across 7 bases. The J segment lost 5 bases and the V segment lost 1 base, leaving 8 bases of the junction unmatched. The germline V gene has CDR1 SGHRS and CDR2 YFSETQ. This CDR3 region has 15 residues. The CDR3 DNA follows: TGCGCCAGCAGCTTGACAGGGGAATCGGAAACTGAAGCTTTCTTT. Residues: CASSLTGESETEAFF.

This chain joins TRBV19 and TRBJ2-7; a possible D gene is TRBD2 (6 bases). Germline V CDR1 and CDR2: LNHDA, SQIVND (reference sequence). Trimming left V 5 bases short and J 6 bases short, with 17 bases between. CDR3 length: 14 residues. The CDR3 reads CASSPLVQEGEQYF. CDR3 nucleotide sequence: TGTGCCAGTAGTCCGCTAGTACAGGAGGGCGAGCAGTACTTC.

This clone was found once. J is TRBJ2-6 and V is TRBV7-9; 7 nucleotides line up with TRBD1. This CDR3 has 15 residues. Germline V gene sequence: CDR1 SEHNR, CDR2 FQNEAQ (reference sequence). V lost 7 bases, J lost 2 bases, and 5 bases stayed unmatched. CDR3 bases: TGTGCCAGCACCCAAGGGGGCACTGGGGCCAACGTCCTGACTTTC. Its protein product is CASTQGGTGANVLTF.

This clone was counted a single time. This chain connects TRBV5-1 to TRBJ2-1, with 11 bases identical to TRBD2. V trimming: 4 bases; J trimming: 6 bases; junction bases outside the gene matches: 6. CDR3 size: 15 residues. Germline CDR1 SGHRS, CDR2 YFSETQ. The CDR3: CASSGTSGSPNEQFF. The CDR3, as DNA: TGCGCCAGCAGCGGAACTAGCGGGAGCCCCAATGAGCAGTTCTTC.

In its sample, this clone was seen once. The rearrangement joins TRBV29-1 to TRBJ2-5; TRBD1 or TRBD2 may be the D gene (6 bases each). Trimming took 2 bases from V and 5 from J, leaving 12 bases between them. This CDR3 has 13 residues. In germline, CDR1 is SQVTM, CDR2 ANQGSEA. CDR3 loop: CSVESGAGETQYF. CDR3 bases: TGCAGCGTTGAATCAGGGGCGGGGGAGACCCAGTACTTC.

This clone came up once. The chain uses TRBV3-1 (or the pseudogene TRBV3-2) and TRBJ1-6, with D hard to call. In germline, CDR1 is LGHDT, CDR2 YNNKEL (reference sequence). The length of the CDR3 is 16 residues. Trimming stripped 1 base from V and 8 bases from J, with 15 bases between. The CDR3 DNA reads TGTGCCAGCAGCCAAGGCGGGTCGGCAGGTCATTCACCCCTCCACTTT. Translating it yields CASSQGGSAGHSPLHF.

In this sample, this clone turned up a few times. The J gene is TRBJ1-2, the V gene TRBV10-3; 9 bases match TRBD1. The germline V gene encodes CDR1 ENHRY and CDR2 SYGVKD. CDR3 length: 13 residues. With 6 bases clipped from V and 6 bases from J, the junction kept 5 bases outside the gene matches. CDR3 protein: CAISRQGEDGYTF. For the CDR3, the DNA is TGTGCCATCAGCAGACAGGGGGAGGATGGCTACACCTTC.

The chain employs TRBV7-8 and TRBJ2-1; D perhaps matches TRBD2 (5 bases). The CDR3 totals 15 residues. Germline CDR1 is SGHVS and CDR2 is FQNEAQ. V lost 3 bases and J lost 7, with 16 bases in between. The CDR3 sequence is CASSFAPGSGNEQFF. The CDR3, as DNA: TGTGCCAGCAGCTTCGCGCCCGGCTCGGGGAATGAGCAGTTCTTC.

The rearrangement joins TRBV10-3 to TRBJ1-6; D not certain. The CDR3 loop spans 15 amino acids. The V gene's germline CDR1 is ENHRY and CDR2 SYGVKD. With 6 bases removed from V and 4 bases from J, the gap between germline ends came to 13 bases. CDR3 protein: CAIRGSDGYNSPLHF. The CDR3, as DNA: TGTGCCATCAGGGGTTCGGACGGATATAATTCACCCCTCCACTTT.

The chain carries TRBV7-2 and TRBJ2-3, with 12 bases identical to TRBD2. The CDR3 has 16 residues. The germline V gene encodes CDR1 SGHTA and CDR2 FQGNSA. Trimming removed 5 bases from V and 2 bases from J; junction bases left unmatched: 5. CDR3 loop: CASSKRLAGVTDTQYF. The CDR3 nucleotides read TGTGCCAGCAGCAAACGACTAGCGGGAGTCACAGATACGCAGTATTTT. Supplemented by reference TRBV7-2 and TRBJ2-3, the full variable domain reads GAGVSQSPSNKVTEKGKDVELRCDPISGHTALYWYRQSLGQGLEFLIYFQGNSAPDKSGLPSDRFSAERTGGSVSTLTIQRTQQEDSAVYLCASSKRLAGVTDTQYFGPGTRLTVL.

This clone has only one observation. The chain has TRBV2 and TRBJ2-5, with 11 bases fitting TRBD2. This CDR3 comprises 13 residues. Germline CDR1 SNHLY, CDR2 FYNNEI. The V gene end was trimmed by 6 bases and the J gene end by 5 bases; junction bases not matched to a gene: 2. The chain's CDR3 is CASRWTSGETQYF. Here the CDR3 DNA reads TGTGCCAGCAGGTGGACTAGCGGGGAGACCCAGTACTTC.

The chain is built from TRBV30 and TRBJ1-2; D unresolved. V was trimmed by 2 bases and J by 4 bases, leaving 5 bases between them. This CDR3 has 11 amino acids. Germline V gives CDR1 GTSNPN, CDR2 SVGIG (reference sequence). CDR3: CAWSHSYGYTF. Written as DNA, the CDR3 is TGTGCCTGGAGTCACAGCTATGGCTACACCTTC. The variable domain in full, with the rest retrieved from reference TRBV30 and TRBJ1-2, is SQTIHQWPATLVQPVGSPLSLECTVEGTSNPNLYWYRQAAGRGLQLLFYSVGIGQISSEVPQNLSASRPQDRQFILSSKKLLLSDSGFYLCAWSHSYGYTFGSGTRLTVV.

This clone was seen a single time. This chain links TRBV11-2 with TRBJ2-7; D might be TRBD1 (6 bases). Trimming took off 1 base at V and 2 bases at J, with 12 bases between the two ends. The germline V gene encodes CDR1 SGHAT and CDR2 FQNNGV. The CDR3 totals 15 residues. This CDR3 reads CASSLAGVAPYEQYF. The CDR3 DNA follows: TGTGCCAGCAGCTTAGCAGGGGTAGCCCCCTACGAGCAGTACTTC.

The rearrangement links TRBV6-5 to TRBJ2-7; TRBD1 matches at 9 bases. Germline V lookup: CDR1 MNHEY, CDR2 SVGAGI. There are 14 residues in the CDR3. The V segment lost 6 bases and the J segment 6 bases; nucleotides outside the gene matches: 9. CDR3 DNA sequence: TGTGCCAGCAGGGGGGACAGGGCCACTCCCGAGCAGTACTTC. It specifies CASRGDRATPEQYF.

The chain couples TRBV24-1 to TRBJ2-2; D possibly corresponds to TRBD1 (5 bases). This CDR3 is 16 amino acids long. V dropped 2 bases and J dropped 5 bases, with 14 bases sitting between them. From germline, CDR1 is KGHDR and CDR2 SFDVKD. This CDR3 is CATSDYVRAGTGELFF. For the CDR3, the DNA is TGTGCCACCAGTGATTATGTCAGGGCCGGAACCGGGGAGCTGTTTTTT.

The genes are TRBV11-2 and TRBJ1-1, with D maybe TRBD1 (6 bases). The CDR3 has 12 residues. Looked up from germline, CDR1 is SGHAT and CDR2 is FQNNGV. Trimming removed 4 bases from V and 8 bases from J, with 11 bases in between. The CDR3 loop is CASSSADREAFF. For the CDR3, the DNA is TGTGCCAGCAGCTCGGCAGACAGGGAAGCTTTCTTT.

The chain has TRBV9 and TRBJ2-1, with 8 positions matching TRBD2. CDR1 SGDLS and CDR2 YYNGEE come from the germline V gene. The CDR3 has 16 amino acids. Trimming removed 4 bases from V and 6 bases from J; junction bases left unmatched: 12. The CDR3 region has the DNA TGTGCCAGCAGCCTCCGGTTAGCGGGAACTATCAATGAGCAGTTCTTC. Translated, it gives CASSLRLAGTINEQFF.

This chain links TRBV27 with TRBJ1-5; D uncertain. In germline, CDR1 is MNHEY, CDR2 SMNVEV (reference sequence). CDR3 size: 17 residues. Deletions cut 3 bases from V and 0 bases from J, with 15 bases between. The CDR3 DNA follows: TGTGCCAGCAGTTTTACCCCGAACGGATTTAGCAATCAGCCCCAGCATTTT. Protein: CASSFTPNGFSNQPQHF.

The DNA of the CDR3 is TGCGCCAGCCGCCCGGGAGGGAGCTCAGATACGCAGTATTTT. Its protein is CASRPGGSSDTQYF. V gene TRBV5-1 combines with J gene TRBJ2-3, with 8 bases that match TRBD2. This CDR3 region has 14 residues. V was clipped by 7 bases and J by 4 bases; unmatched bases: 8. Germline V gene lookup returns CDR1 SGHRS and CDR2 YFSETQ.

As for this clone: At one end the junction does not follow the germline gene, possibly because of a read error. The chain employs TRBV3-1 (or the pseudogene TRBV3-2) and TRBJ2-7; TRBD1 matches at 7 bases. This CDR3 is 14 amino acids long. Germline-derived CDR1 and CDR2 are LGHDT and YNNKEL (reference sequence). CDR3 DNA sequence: TGTGCCAGCAGACAAGAGGGGGCCGGCTACGAGCAGTACTTC. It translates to CASRQEGAGYEQYF.

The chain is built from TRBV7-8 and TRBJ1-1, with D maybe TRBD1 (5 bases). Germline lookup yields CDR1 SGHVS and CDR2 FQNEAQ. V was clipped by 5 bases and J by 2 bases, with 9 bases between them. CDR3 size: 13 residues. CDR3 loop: CASSHGGNTEAFF. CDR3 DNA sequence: TGTGCCAGCAGCCACGGGGGTAACACTGAAGCTTTCTTT.

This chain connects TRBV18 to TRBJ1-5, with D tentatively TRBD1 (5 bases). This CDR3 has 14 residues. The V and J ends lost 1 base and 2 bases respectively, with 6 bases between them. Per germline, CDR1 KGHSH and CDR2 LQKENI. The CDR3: CASSPRGGNQPQHF. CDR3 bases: TGTGCCAGCTCACCACGGGGGGGCAATCAGCCCCAGCATTTT. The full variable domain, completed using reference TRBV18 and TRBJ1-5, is NAGVMQNPRHLVRRRGQEARLRCSPMKGHSHVYWYRQLPEEGLKFMVYLQKENIIDESGMPKERFSAEFPKEGPSILRIQQVVRGDSAAYFCASSPRGGNQPQHFGDGTRLSIL.

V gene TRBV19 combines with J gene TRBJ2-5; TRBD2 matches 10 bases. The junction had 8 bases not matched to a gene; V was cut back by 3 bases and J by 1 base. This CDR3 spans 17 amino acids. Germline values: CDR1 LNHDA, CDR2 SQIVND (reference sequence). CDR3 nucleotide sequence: TGTGCCAGTAGTATTATAGGGCTAGCGGGAGCCCAAGAGACCCAGTACTTC. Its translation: CASSIIGLAGAQETQYF.

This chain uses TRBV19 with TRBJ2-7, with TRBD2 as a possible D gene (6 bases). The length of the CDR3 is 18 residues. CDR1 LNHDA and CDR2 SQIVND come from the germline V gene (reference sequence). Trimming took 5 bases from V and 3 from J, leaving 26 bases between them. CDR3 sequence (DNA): TGTGCCAGTAGTCTCGCCCTTCCGGGGACTTCCGAGATCTACGAGCAGTACTTC. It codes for CASSLALPGTSEIYEQYF. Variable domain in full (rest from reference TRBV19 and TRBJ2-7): DGGITQSPKYLFRKEGQNVTLSCEQNLNHDAMYWYRQDPGQGLRLIYYSQIVNDFQKGDIAEGYSVSREKKESFPLTVTSAQKNPTAFYLCASSLALPGTSEIYEQYFGPGTRLTVT.

This CDR3 reads CASSSQIPNEQFF. The CDR3 nucleotides are TGTGCCAGCAGCTCACAAATCCCCAATGAGCAGTTCTTC. The chain employs TRBV3-1 (or the pseudogene TRBV3-2) and TRBJ2-1, with D unresolved. The germline V gene has CDR1 LGHDT and CDR2 YNNKEL (reference sequence). The CDR3 loop spans 13 amino acids. The V end lost 5 bases, the J end lost 6 bases, and 11 bases lay between the germline ends.

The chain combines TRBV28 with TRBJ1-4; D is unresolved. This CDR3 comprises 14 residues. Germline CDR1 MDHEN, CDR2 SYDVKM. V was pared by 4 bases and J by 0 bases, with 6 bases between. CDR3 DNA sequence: TGTGCCAGCAGTTCGGTCGCAACTAATGAAAAACTGTTTTTT. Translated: CASSSVATNEKLFF.

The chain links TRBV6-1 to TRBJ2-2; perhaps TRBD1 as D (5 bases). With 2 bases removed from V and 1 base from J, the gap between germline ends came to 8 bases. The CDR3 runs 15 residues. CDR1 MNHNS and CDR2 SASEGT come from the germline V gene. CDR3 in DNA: TGTGCCAGCAGTGAAAGGGGTTTGAACACCGGGGAGCTGTTTTTT. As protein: CASSERGLNTGELFF.

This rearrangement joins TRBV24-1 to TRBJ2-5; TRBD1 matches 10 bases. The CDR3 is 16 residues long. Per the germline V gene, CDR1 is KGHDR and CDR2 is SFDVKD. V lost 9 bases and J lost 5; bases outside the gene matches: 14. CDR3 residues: CATSDAGQGGPETQYF. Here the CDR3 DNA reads TGTGCCACCTCTGACGCAGGACAGGGGGGGCCGGAGACCCAGTACTTC.

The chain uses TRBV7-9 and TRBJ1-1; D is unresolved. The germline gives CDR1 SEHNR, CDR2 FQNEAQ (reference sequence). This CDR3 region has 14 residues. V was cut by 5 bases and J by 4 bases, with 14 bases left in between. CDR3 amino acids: CASSPREGGTEAFF. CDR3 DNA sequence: TGTGCCAGCAGCCCGAGGGAGGGAGGCACTGAAGCTTTCTTT.